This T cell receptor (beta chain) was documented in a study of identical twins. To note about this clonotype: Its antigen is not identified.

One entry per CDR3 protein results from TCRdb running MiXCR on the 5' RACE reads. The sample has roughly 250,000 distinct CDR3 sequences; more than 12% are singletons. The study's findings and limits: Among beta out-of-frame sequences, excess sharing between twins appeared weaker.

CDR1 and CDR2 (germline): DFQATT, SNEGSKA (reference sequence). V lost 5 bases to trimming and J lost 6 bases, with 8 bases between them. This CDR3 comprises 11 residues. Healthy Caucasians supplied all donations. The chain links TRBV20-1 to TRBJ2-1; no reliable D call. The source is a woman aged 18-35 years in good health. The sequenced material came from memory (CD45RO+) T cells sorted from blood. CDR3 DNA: TGCAGTGCTCCGAATCCCAATGAGCAGTTCTTC. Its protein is CSAPNPNEQFF.